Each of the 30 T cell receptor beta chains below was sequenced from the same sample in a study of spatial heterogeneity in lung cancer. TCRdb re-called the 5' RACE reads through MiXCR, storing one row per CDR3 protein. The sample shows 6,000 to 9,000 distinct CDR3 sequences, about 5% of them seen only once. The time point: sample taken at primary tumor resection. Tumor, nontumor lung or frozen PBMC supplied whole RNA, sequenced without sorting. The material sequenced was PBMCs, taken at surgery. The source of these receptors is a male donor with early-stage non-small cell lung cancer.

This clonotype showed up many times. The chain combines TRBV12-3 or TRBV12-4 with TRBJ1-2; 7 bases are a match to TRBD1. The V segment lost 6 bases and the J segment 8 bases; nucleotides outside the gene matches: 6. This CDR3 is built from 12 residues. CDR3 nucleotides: TGTGCCAGCAGGGAGACAGGGCGAGGCTACACCTTC. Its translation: CASRETGRGYTF.

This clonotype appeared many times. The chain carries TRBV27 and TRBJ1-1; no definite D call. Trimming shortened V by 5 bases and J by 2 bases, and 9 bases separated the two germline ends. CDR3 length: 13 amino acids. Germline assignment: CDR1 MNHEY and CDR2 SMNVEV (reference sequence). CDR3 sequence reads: CASSIGLNTEAFF. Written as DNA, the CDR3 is TGTGCCAGCAGTATAGGACTCAACACTGAAGCTTTCTTT.

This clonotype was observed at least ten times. The chain's CDR3 is CASRLGQGQFF. CDR3 DNA sequence: TGTGCCAGCCGTCTGGGACAGGGGCAGTTCTTC. The rearrangement links TRBV27 to TRBJ2-1, with 9 bases lining up with TRBD1. In germline, CDR1 is MNHEY, CDR2 SMNVEV (reference sequence). This CDR3 has 11 amino acids. J gave up 12 bases and V 8 bases, and 5 bases lay outside the gene matches.

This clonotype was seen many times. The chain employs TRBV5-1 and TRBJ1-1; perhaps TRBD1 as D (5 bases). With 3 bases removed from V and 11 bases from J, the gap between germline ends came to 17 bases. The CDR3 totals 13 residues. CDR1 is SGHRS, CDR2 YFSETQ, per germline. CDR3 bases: TGCGCCAGCAGCTCCCCCCCGGGACCGGAGGCTTTCTTT. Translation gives CASSSPPGPEAFF.

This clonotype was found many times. CDR3 sequence reads: CASSSWTENTEAFF. CDR3 sequence (DNA): TGTGCCAGCAGCTCCTGGACAGAGAACACTGAAGCTTTCTTT. The chain employs TRBV7-9 and TRBJ1-1, with D perhaps TRBD1 (6 bases). This CDR3 is built from 14 residues. Trimming left V 4 bases short and J 1 base short, with 10 bases between. Germline V lookup: CDR1 SEHNR, CDR2 FQNEAQ (reference sequence).

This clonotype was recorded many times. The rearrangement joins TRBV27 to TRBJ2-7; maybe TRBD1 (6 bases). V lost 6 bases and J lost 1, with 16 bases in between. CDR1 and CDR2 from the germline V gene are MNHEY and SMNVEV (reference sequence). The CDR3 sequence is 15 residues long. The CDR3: CASSRPTGGSYEQYF. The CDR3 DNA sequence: TGTGCCAGCAGCCGGCCGACAGGAGGATCCTACGAGCAGTACTTC.

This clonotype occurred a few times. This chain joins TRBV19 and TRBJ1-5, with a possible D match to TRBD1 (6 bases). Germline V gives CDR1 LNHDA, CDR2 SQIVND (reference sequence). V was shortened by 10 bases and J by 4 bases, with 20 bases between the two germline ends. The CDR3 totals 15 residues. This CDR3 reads CATISGGRENQPQHF. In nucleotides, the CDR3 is TGTGCCACCATATCCGGGGGGCGCGAAAATCAGCCCCAGCATTTT.

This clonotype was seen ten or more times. CDR3 residues: CAWALTGSTDTQYF. DNA of the CDR3: TGTGCCTGGGCTCTGACAGGATCTACAGATACGCAGTATTTT. This sequence joins TRBV30 and TRBJ2-3; the D gene is possibly TRBD1 (6 bases). Germline values: CDR1 GTSNPN, CDR2 SVGIG (reference sequence). V was cut by 5 bases and J by 3 bases, with 15 bases left in between. This CDR3 is 14 amino acids long. The full variable domain, in which reference TRBV30 and TRBJ2-3 provide the parts outside the CDR3, is SQTIHQWPATLVQPVGSPLSLECTVEGTSNPNLYWYRQAAGRGLQLLFYSVGIGQISSEVPQNLSASRPQDRQFILSSKKLLLSDSGFYLCAWALTGSTDTQYFGPGTRLTVL.

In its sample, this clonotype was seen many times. The chain's CDR3 is CASSPTGTYTGELFF. The DNA for the CDR3 is TGCGCCAGCAGCCCTACCGGGACCTACACCGGGGAGCTGTTTTTT. V usage is TRBV4-3 and J usage is TRBJ2-2; D is possibly TRBD1 or TRBD2 (5 bases each). Deletions cut 4 bases from V and 3 bases from J, with 12 bases between. Germline values: CDR1 LGHNA, CDR2 YSLEER. The CDR3 totals 15 residues.

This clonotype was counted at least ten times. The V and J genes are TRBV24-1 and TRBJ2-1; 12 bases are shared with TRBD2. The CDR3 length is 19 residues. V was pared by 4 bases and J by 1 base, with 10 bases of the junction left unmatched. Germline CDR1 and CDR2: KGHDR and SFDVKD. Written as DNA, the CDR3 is TGTGCCACCAGTGACGGACGGAGGACTAGCGGGGTATCCTACAATGAGCAGTTCTTC. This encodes CATSDGRRTSGVSYNEQFF.

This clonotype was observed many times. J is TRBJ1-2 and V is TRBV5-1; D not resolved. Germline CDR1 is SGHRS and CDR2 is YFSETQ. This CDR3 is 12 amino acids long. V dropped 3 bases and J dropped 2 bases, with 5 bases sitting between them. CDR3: CASSSENYGYTF. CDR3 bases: TGCGCCAGCAGCTCGGAGAACTATGGCTACACCTTC.

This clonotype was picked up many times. CDR3 DNA sequence: TGTGCCAGCGGGACAGATCGTAACTATGGCTACACCTTC. Translation: CASGTDRNYGYTF. The rearrangement links TRBV5-5 to TRBJ1-2; 7 bases are a match to TRBD1. Trimming cost V 7 bases and J 1 base; bases outside gene matches: 4. The CDR3 extends over 13 amino acids. Germline CDR1 is SGHKS and CDR2 is YYEKEE (reference sequence). The complete variable domain, with remaining parts taken from reference TRBV5-5 and TRBJ1-2, reads DAGVTQSPTHLIKTRGQQVTLRCSPISGHKSVSWYQQVLGQGPQFIFQYYEKEERGRGNFPDRFSARQFPNYSSELNVNALLLGDSALYLCASGTDRNYGYTFGSGTRLTVV.

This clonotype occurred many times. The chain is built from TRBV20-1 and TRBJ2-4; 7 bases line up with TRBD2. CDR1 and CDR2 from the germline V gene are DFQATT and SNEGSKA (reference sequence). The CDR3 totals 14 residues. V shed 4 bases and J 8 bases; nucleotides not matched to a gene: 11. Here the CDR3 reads CSATGGGLKDIQYF. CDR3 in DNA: TGCAGTGCTACTGGGGGGGGACTCAAGGACATTCAGTACTTC.

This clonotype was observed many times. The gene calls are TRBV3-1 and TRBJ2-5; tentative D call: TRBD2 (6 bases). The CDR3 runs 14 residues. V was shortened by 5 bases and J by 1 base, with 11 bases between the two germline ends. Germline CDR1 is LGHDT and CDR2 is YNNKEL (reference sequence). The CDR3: CASSLRDSQETQYF. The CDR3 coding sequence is TGTGCCAGCAGCTTGCGGGATTCCCAAGAGACCCAGTACTTC.

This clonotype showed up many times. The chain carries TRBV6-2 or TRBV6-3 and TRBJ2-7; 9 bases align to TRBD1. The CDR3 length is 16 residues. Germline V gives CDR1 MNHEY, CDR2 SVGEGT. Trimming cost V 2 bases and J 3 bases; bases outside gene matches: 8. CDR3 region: CASSYPPGQGGYEQYF. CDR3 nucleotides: TGTGCCAGCAGTTACCCACCGGGACAGGGAGGCTACGAGCAGTACTTC.

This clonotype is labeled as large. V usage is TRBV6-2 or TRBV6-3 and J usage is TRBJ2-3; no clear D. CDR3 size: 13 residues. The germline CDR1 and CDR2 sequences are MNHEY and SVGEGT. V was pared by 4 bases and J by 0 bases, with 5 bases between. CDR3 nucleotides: TGTGCCAGCAGTTCGGACAGCACAGATACGCAGTATTTT. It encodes CASSSDSTDTQYF.

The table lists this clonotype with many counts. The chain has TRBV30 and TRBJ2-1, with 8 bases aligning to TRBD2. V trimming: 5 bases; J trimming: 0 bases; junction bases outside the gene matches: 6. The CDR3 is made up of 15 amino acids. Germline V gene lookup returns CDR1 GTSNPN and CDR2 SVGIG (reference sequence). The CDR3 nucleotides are TGTGCCTGGGGCACGGGGGGGAGCTCCTACAATGAGCAGTTCTTC. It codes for CAWGTGGSSYNEQFF. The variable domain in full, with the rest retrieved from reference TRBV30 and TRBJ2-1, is SQTIHQWPATLVQPVGSPLSLECTVEGTSNPNLYWYRQAAGRGLQLLFYSVGIGQISSEVPQNLSASRPQDRQFILSSKKLLLSDSGFYLCAWGTGGSSYNEQFFGPGTRLTVL.

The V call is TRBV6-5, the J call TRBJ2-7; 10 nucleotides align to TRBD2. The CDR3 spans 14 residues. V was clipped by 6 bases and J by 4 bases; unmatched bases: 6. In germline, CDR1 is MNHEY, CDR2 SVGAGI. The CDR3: CASSLAGVGYEQYF. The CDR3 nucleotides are TGTGCCAGCAGCCTAGCGGGGGTGGGATACGAGCAGTACTTC.

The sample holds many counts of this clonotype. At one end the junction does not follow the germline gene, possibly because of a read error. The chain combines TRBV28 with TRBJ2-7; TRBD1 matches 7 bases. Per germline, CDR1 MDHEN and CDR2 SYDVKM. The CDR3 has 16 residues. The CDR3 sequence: CASSGNDRVSSYEQYF. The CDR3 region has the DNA TGTGCCAGCAGCGGGAATGACAGGGTCAGCTCCTACGAACAGTACTTC.

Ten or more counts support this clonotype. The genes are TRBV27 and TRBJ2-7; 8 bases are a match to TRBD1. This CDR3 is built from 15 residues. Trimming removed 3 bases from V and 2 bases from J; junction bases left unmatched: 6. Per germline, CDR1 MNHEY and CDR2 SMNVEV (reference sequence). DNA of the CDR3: TGTGCCAGCAGTTTTAGTGGGACAGGTCCCTACGAGCAGTACTTC. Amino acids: CASSFSGTGPYEQYF.

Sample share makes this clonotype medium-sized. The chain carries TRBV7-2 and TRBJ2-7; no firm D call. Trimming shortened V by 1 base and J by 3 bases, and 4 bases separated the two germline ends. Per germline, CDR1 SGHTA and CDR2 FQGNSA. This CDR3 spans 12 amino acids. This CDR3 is CASSLGVYEQYF. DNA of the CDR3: TGTGCCAGCAGCTTAGGCGTCTACGAGCAGTACTTC.

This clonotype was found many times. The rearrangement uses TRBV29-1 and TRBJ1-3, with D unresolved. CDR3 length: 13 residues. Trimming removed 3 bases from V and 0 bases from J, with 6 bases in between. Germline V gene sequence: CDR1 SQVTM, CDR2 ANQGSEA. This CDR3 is CSVDVRSGNTIYF. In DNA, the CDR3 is TGCAGCGTTGATGTACGCTCTGGAAACACCATATATTTT. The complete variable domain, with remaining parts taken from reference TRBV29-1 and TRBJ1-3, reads SAVISQKPSRDICQRGTSLTIQCQVDSQVTMMFWYRQQPGQSLTLIATANQGSEATYESGFVIDKFPISRPNLTFSTLTVSNMSPEDSSIYLCSVDVRSGNTIYFGEGSWLTVV.

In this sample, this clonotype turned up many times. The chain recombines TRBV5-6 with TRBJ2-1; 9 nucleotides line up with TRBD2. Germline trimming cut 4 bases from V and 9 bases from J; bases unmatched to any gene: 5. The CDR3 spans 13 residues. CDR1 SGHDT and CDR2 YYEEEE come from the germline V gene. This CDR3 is CASSGGTSSEQFF. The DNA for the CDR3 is TGTGCCAGCAGCGGCGGGACTAGCTCTGAGCAGTTCTTC.

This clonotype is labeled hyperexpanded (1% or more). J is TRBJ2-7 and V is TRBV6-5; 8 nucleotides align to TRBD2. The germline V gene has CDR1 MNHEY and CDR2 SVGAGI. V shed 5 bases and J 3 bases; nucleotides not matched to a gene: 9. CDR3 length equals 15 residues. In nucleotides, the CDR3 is TGTGCCAGCAGTATATTTAGCGGGATTGGCTACGAGCAGTACTTC. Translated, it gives CASSIFSGIGYEQYF.

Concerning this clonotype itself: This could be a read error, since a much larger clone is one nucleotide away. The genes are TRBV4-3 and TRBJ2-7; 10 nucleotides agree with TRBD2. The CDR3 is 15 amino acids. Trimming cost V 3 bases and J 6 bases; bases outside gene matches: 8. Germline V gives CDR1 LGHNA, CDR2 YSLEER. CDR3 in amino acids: CASSQDSSGSGEQYF. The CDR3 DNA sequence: TGCGCCAGCAGCCAGGATTCTAGCGGGAGTGGCGAGCAGTACTTC.

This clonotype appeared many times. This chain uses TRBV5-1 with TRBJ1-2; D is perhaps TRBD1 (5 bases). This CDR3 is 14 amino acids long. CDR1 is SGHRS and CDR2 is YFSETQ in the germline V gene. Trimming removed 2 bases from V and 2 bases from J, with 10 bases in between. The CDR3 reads CASSLSRANYGYTF. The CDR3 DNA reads TGCGCCAGCAGCTTAAGCAGGGCAAACTATGGCTACACCTTC.

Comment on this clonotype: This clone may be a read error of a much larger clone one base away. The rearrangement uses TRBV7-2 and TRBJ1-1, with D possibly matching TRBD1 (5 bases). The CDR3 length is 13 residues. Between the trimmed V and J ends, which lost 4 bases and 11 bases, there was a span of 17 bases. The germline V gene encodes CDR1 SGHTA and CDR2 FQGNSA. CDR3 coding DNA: TGTGCCAGCAGCTCATTCTCAGGGATGGAGGCTTTCTTT. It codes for CASSSFSGMEAFF.

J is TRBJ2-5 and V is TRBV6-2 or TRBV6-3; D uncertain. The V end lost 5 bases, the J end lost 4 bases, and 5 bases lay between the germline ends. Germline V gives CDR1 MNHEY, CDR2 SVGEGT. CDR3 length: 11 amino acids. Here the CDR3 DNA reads TGTGCCAGCAGTGACGTAGAGACCCAGTACTTC. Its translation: CASSDVETQYF.

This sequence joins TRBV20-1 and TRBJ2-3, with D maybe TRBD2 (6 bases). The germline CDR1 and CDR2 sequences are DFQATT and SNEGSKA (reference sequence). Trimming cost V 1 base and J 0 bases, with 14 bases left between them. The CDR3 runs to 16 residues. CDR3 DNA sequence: TGCAGTGCTAGAGTCCCCCTAGCGACTAGCACAGATACGCAGTATTTT. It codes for CSARVPLATSTDTQYF.

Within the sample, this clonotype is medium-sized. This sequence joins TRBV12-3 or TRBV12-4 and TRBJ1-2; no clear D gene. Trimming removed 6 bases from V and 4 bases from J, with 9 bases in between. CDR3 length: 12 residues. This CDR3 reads CASSGLGYGYTF. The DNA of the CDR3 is TGTGCCAGCAGCGGGCTTGGCTATGGCTACACCTTC.